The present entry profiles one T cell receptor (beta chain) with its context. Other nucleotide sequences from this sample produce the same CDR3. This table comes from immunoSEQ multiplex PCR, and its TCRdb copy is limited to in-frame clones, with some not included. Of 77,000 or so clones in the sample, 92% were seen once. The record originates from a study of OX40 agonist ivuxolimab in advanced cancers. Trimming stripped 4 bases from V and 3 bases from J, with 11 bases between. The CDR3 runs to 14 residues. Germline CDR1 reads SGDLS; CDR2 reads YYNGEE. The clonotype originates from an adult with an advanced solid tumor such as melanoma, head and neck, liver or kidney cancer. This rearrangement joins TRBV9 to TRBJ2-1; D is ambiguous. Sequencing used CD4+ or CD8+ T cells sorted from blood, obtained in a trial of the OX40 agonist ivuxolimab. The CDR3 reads CASSPRLDYNEQFF. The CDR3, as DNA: TGTGCCAGCAGCCCCCGTCTAGACTACAATGAGCAGTTCTTC. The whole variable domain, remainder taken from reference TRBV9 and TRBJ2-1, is DSGVTQTPKHLITATGQRVTLRCSPRSGDLSVYWYQQSLDQGLQFLIQYYNGEERAKGNILERFSAQQFPDLHSELNLSSLELGDSALYFCASSPRLDYNEQFFGPGTRLTVL.